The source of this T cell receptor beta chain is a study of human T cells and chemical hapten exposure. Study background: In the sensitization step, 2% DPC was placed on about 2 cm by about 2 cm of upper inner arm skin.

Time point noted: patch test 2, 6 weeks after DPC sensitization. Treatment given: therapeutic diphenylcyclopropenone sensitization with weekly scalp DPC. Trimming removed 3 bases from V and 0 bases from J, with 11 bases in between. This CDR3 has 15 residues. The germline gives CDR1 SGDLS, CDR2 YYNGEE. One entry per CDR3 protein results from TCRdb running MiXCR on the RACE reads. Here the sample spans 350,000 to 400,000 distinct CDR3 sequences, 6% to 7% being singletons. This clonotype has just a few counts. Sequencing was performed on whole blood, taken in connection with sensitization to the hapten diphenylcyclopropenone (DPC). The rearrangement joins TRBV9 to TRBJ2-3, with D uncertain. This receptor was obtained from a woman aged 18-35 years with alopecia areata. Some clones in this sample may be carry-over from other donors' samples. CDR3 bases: TGTGCCAGCAGCGGGACGAGGCTCAGCACAGATACGCAGTATTTT. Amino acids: CASSGTRLSTDTQYF.